The T cell receptor beta chain under discussion was sequenced for a study of graft-versus-host responses after intestinal transplantation (dated by TCRdb to the early 2020s). For context, the study as a whole: The transplants that recipients received were multivisceral, liver-intestinal, or isolated intestinal. Every recipient was given anti-thymocyte globulin induction, then maintenance tacrolimus and steroids for around three years. Bulk TCR-beta CDR3 sequencing was used to track graft-versus-host and host-versus-graft alloreactive T cell clones in the graft, circulation and bone marrow after intestinal transplantation. To identify alloreactive clones, pre-transplant mixed lymphocyte reaction products were sequenced and compared with unstimulated pre-transplant donor and recipient T cells. A cohort of approximately 23 intestinal transplant recipients, including one retransplant, was enrolled, and a few patients lacking pretransplant specimens were excluded. A peak of at least 4% donor T cells among recipient peripheral blood mononuclear cells was the definition used for donor T cell macrochimerism. Rather than going through the commercial service, samples from a few later patients were sequenced in-house on an Illumina MiSeq and processed with MiXCR. The research as a whole found: GvH clones turned up in recipient bone marrow, with some appearing earlier in ileal mucosa or blood, a pattern consistent with an intestinal mucosal origin. Early after transplant, peak levels of circulating GvH clones were found to be associated with declines in HvG clones. Conclusions were limited by the relatively low number and heterogeneity of intestinal transplant patients. In patients with donor T cell macrochimerism, the allografts had high GvH to HvG T cell clonal ratios.

Libraries were made using the immunoSEQ multiplex PCR assay. For most patients, genomic DNA was isolated with the Qiagen DNeasy Blood and Tissue Kit and sent frozen to Adaptive Biotechnologies for TCR sequencing. High-throughput TCR-beta CDR3 sequencing of genomic DNA from most patients was performed by Adaptive Biotechnologies. The source study handled its data this way. TCR sequencing data were retrieved from Adaptive's ImmunoSEQ software for 18 patients, whereas a few other patients were processed with MiXCR and VDJtools. To correct CD4 versus CD8 sorting errors, sequences present in both subsets at a frequency ratio below 5:1 were removed. CDR3 nucleotide sequences shared by donor and recipient were removed because the origin of these sequences could not be assigned. Alloreactive clones required at least 2-fold expansion over unstimulated cells and minimum CFSE-low frequency of 0.002% (template counts) or 0.001% (read counts). Mappable clones were those detected in sequenced pre-transplant spleen, lymph node, or MLR CFSE-low populations of the donor or recipient. The cumulative frequency of alloreactive clones was calculated as a percentage of all sequences, weighted by copy number. The table comes from immuneACCESS by way of TCRdb, which keeps in-frame sequences with V and J called. Part of the clones is missing from these tables; in studies checked, under half for an unresolved V gene and the rest for unknown reasons. That table furnishes V, J and clone size, whereas the DNA furnished D and trimming. The table for this sample lists 100,000 or so clones; roughly 91% of them were counted only once. Clones ranked in the top ten supply approximately 1.1% of the sample.

Read against the paper, the sample's time point label means: cells obtained before transplantation from donor or recipient. CD3+CD4+ and CD3+CD8+ populations were FACS-sorted from unstimulated pre-transplant donor and recipient cells taken from spleen or lymph nodes. Comments on this clone: This clone's antigen is unknown. Within one base of it there is no much larger clone, and no base qualities were kept.

The germline V gene (reference sequence) yields GTSNPN for CDR1 and SVGIG for CDR2. The CDR3 starts with the cysteine, ends with the phenylalanine, and has 11 residues. Only the CDR3 region is kept as DNA, spanning 33 bases read in frame from base 1. Deletion took 7 bases off V and 6 bases off J, with a span of 10 bases between the germline ends. The source was unstimulated CD8+ T cells sorted from spleen or lymph node cells, collected before transplant. This TCR was recovered from a human donor who was the organ donor for an intestinal transplant. The sequence is built from TRBV30 and TRBJ2-1, with a weak D call of TRBD2 (5 bases match). DNA sequence: TGTGCCTTAACGGGGTCCAATGAGCAGTTCTTC. This sequence encodes CALTGSNEQFF.